What follows describes a single T cell receptor (beta chain). CD8+ and CD4+ T cells from blood underwent TCR beta sequencing, which was carried out in a high-throughput format. The multiple sclerosis controls comprised treatment-naive patients whose relapsing-remitting disease was stable or active. The V gene end was trimmed by 5 bases and the J gene end by 4 bases; junction bases not matched to a gene: 8. This CDR3 has 16 residues. The germline V gene has CDR1 SGHAT and CDR2 FQNNGV. The data derive from a study of CD8 T cells in Susac syndrome. When the RNA was reverse transcribed, random hexamers were used with an input of roughly 0.45 to 1 ug. Multiplex PCR with immunoSEQ amplified the TCR beta CDR3 across 54 Vbeta and 13 Jbeta. Each CDR3 protein is one row after TCRdb ran MiXCR on the immunoSEQ multiplex PCR reads. Of some 110,000 distinct CDR3 sequences listed, just under 95% are singletons.

The sequence derives from a human donor with multiple sclerosis. Sequencing input: CD4+ T cells from PBMCs. The rearrangement joins TRBV11-2 to TRBJ2-3; 11 bases agree with TRBD2. CDR3 amino acids: CASSQVAGGRADTQYF. DNA for the CDR3: TGTGCCAGCAGCCAAGTAGCGGGGGGGAGAGCAGATACGCAGTATTTT.